Each of the 15 T cell receptor beta chains below was sequenced from the same sample in a study of beta chain features in type 1 diabetes (dated by TCRdb to 2017 to 2018). Libraries were prepared through the immunoSEQ multiplex PCR assay. The High Capacity cDNA Reverse Transcription Kit was used to reverse transcribe all of the isolated RNA, meaning that expressed TCRB transcripts were what got sequenced. TCRdb limited this immuneACCESS table to in-frame rearrangements with V and J called. A share of clones is missing; checked studies link under half to unresolved V genes, and the rest is unexplained. The sample contains around 160,000 clones, around 50% of them found a single time. Of the sample, roughly 0.4% falls within the top ten clones. Material for sequencing was Tregs from blood. What this sample's cell subset or site label stands for: regulatory CD4+ T cells. All receptors come from a man aged 18 to 30 in good health.

The chain couples TRBV10-3 to TRBJ1-1; D perhaps matches TRBD1 (5 bases). Per the germline V gene, CDR1 is ENHRY and CDR2 is SYGVKD. Trimming took 4 bases from V and 0 from J, leaving 9 bases between them. The CDR3 contains 14 residues. The CDR3 loop is CAISVQGVNTEAFF. CDR3 DNA: TGTGCCATCAGTGTTCAGGGTGTGAACACTGAAGCTTTCTTT.

This clone was detected a few times. The chain links TRBV4-3 to TRBJ2-5, with 7 bases that match TRBD2. The J call is in doubt because the DNA end fits TRBJ2-7 better. There are 15 residues in the CDR3. Looked up from germline, CDR1 is LGHNA and CDR2 is YSLEER. The CDR3 loop is CASSQDPGLGDEQYF. The DNA of the CDR3 is TGCGCCAGCAGCCAAGACCCCGGACTAGGAGACGAGCAGTACTTC.

On this clone itself: Sequence at one end of the junction differs from germline and may be a read error. The V call is TRBV7-7, the J call TRBJ2-1, with TRBD1 as a possible D gene (5 bases). This CDR3 is built from 15 residues. The germline V gene has CDR1 SSHAT and CDR2 FNYEAQ (reference sequence). In DNA, the CDR3 is TGTGCTAGCAGCTTGACAGTTAATTCCTACAATGAGCAGTTCTTC. This sequence encodes CASSLTVNSYNEQFF.

The V and J genes are TRBV30 and TRBJ2-7; D is uncertain. Germline V gene data show CDR1 as GTSNPN and CDR2 as SVGIG (reference sequence). V was clipped by 0 bases and J by 6 bases, with 12 bases between them. This CDR3 region has 13 residues. Here the CDR3 DNA reads TGTGCCTGGAGTGTCCCGGGTGCGGCCGAGCAGTACTTC. This translates into CAWSVPGAAEQYF. Full variable domain (missing parts from reference TRBV30 and TRBJ2-7): SQTIHQWPATLVQPVGSPLSLECTVEGTSNPNLYWYRQAAGRGLQLLFYSVGIGQISSEVPQNLSASRPQDRQFILSSKKLLLSDSGFYLCAWSVPGAAEQYFGPGTRLTVT.

The V call is TRBV18, the J call TRBJ2-6, with D tentatively TRBD1 (6 bases). There are 16 residues in the CDR3. Per germline, CDR1 KGHSH and CDR2 LQKENI. V lost 0 bases and J 4 bases, leaving 10 bases between the germline ends. The CDR3 sequence: CASSPPRQAGANVLTF. The CDR3 DNA reads TGTGCCAGCTCACCACCACGACAGGCCGGGGCCAACGTCCTGACTTTC.

This clone was detected a few times. The chain employs TRBV29-1 and TRBJ2-2; 7 bases agree with TRBD2. This CDR3 contains 14 residues. The V and J ends lost 4 bases and 5 bases, in that order; junction bases with no gene match: 7. Germline V lookup: CDR1 SQVTM, CDR2 ANQGSEA. CDR3 loop: CSVVGLAVTGELFF. CDR3 DNA: TGCAGCGTTGTCGGTCTAGCGGTAACCGGGGAGCTGTTTTTT.

This clone was counted only a few times. This chain links TRBV28 with TRBJ1-1; D is uncertain. This CDR3 contains 13 residues. The V end was cut by 8 bases, the J end by 8 bases, with 18 bases between. Germline CDR1 MDHEN, CDR2 SYDVKM. The CDR3 DNA sequence: TGTGCCAGCGCCACCGAGGGTTTCAGGGAAGCTTTCTTT. It translates to CASATEGFREAFF.

The chain is built from TRBV7-2 and TRBJ2-5; 10 bases line up with TRBD2. V was pared by 7 bases and J by 10 bases, with 21 bases of the junction left unmatched. The germline V gene encodes CDR1 SGHTA and CDR2 FQGNSA. CDR3 size: 17 residues. The CDR3 DNA reads TGTGCCAGCACCACTGATGGGAATAGCGGGGGGTATCAGGGCCAGTACTTC. Translation gives CASTTDGNSGGYQGQYF.

This clone was recorded a few times. The V and J genes are TRBV5-1 and TRBJ2-5, with D perhaps TRBD2 (5 bases). The J call may be in error: the DNA end matches TRBJ2-7 better. Germline CDR1 SGHRS, CDR2 YFSETQ. CDR3 length equals 15 residues. In DNA, the CDR3 is TGCGCCAGCAGCTTGGACGCGGCTAGCCTTTACGAGCAGTACTTC. Its protein is CASSLDAASLYEQYF.

The rearrangement joins TRBV27 to TRBJ2-7; TRBD1 matches at 10 bases. Losses at the gene ends were 5 bases for V and 3 bases for J; bases not matched to a gene: 4. This CDR3 spans 14 amino acids. CDR1 and CDR2 from the germline V gene are MNHEY and SMNVEV (reference sequence). In DNA form, the CDR3 reads TGTGCCAGCAGTCACCGGGACAGGGGCTACGAGCAGTACTTC. The encoded protein is CASSHRDRGYEQYF.

As regards this clone: A junction boundary mismatches the germline segment, possibly from a read error. This sample includes further DNA sequences coding for the same CDR3. V gene TRBV2 combines with J gene TRBJ1-1, with unresolved D. This CDR3 is 14 amino acids long. The germline V gene encodes CDR1 SNHLY and CDR2 FYNNEI. The chain's CDR3 is CASSVSILNTEAFF. The CDR3 DNA reads TGCGCCAGCAGTGTTTCAATCCTGAACACTGAAGCTTTCTTT.

This clone has a single count. V usage is TRBV6-6 and J usage is TRBJ1-2; 7 nucleotides line up with TRBD1. With 2 bases clipped from V and 0 bases from J, the junction kept 6 bases outside the gene matches. This CDR3 is 16 amino acids long. Germline CDR1 reads MNHNY; CDR2 reads SVGAGI (reference sequence). Here the CDR3 reads CASSYVTGPTNYGYTF. CDR3 DNA sequence: TGTGCCAGCAGTTACGTGACAGGGCCGACTAACTATGGCTACACCTTC.

The sample holds one count of this clone. The chain links TRBV19 to TRBJ1-2; D gene uncertain. The CDR3 loop spans 17 amino acids. In germline, CDR1 is LNHDA, CDR2 SQIVND (reference sequence). The germline V and J ends were trimmed by 2 bases and 4 bases, with 20 bases remaining between them. The CDR3 DNA reads TGTGCCAGTAGTATAACTCGGACTGCCCTGCCCCGCTATGGCTACACCTTC. Amino acids: CASSITRTALPRYGYTF.

V gene TRBV4-3 combines with J gene TRBJ2-7; possibly TRBD1 for D (5 bases). V was trimmed by 1 base and J by 0 bases, leaving 10 bases between them. Germline V gives CDR1 LGHNA, CDR2 YSLEER. The CDR3 extends over 15 amino acids. The CDR3 nucleotides are TGCGCCAGCAGCCAAGTGTACAGGCGCTCCTACGAGCAGTACTTC. Translating it yields CASSQVYRRSYEQYF.

This clone showed up just a few times. The chain is built from TRBV18 and TRBJ1-6, with D perhaps matching TRBD1 (6 bases). Germline CDR1 reads KGHSH; CDR2 reads LQKENI. CDR3 length: 14 amino acids. V lost 0 bases and J 9 bases, leaving 9 bases between the germline ends. The CDR3 here is CASSPPQGPSPLHF. CDR3 nucleotides: TGTGCCAGCTCACCACCACAGGGTCCTTCACCCCTCCACTTT.